These 26 T cell receptor beta chains came from one sample sequenced in a study of T-cell memory formation after mild COVID-19. TCRdb re-called the 5' RACE reads with MiXCR, one entry per CDR3 protein. The repertoire holds under 550,000 distinct CDR3 sequences, with more than 15% as singletons. Material for sequencing was PBMCs or a T cell subset sorted from them (not recorded which). The receptor set was obtained from a man between 18 and 29 years old who had mild COVID-19 (a few samples of this study predate the infection). Cell type and time point are not known.

This clonotype was observed a few times. The V call is TRBV6-4, the J call TRBJ1-1, with 8 bases that match TRBD1. Germline CDR1 reads MRHNA; CDR2 reads SNTAGT. This CDR3 is 14 amino acids long. V shed 6 bases, J shed 6 bases, and the junction held 9 bases outside the gene matches. The CDR3 spells CASRRTGINPEAFF. DNA of the CDR3: TGTGCCAGCAGACGGACAGGGATTAATCCTGAAGCTTTCTTT.

This clonotype was picked up a small number of times. The J gene is TRBJ1-1, the V gene TRBV30, with a possible D match to TRBD1 (5 bases). This CDR3 region has 14 residues. Germline loops: CDR1 GTSNPN, CDR2 SVGIG (reference sequence). Trimming took 6 bases from V and 11 from J, leaving 25 bases between them. The CDR3 sequence is CACPGVRDLTSAFF. CDR3 bases: TGTGCCTGTCCCGGAGTACGGGACCTTACTAGTGCTTTCTTT.

This clonotype was counted ten times or more. This chain uses TRBV29-1 with TRBJ1-2, with D perhaps TRBD1 (5 bases). The V end lost 5 bases, the J end lost 1 base, and 14 bases lay between the germline ends. The CDR3 extends over 14 amino acids. Germline CDR1 is SQVTM and CDR2 is ANQGSEA. The DNA for the CDR3 is TGCAGCGTTAGTATCGGGGGAAATAACTATGGCTACACCTTC. Protein sequence: CSVSIGGNNYGYTF.

The chain is built from TRBV7-2 and TRBJ2-7, with unresolved D. V was pared by 5 bases and J by 3 bases, with 8 bases between. The germline V gene encodes CDR1 SGHTA and CDR2 FQGNSA. This CDR3 contains 12 residues. The CDR3 bases are TGTGCCAGCAGCACCCGGTACTACGAGCAGTACGTC. This encodes CASSTRYYEQYV.

This clonotype was counted at least ten times. The chain employs TRBV12-3 or TRBV12-4 and TRBJ2-7, with D hard to call. CDR3 length equals 13 residues. Deletions cut 5 bases from V and 0 bases from J, with 8 bases between. The CDR3: CASSNQYSYEQYF. In DNA form, the CDR3 reads TGTGCCAGCAGTAATCAGTACTCCTACGAGCAGTACTTC.

CDR3 bases: TGTGCCAGCAGCTTAGCCAGATGGAATTCACCCCTCCACTTT. Amino acids: CASSLARWNSPLHF. The V call is TRBV7-9, the J call TRBJ1-6; D is unresolved. CDR3 size: 14 residues. Germline-derived CDR1 and CDR2 are SEHNR and FQNEAQ (reference sequence). V dropped 0 bases and J dropped 7 bases, with 7 bases sitting between them.

This clonotype was seen a handful of times. The chain carries TRBV4-1 and TRBJ1-1, with D unclear. The germline V gene has CDR1 MGHRA and CDR2 YSYEKL. The CDR3 has 15 amino acids. The V end was cut by 3 bases, the J end by 2 bases, with 13 bases between. CDR3 amino acids: CASSHGRLINTEAFF. DNA of the CDR3: TGCGCCAGCAGCCACGGCAGGCTAATTAACACTGAAGCTTTCTTT.

This clonotype was recorded a few times. The CDR3 DNA sequence: TGTGCCAGCAGCTTTAACTGGCTATCCTACGAGCAGTACTTC. Protein: CASSFNWLSYEQYF. This chain joins TRBV7-2 and TRBJ2-7; no clear D gene. With 3 bases removed from V and 1 base from J, the gap between germline ends came to 10 bases. The CDR3 runs 14 residues. The V gene's germline CDR1 is SGHTA and CDR2 FQGNSA. Based on the CDR3 plus reference TRBV7-2 and TRBJ2-7, the full variable domain is GAGVSQSPSNKVTEKGKDVELRCDPISGHTALYWYRQSLGQGLEFLIYFQGNSAPDKSGLPSDRFSAERTGGSVSTLTIQRTQQEDSAVYLCASSFNWLSYEQYFGPGTRLTVT.

The chain is built from TRBV7-2 and TRBJ1-1, with D uncertain. Germline CDR1 SGHTA, CDR2 FQGNSA. With 2 bases removed from V and 3 bases from J, the gap between germline ends came to 7 bases. The CDR3 has 13 residues. The CDR3, as DNA: TGTGCCAGCAGCTTACTAGAGCACACTGAAGCTTTCTTT. Translated, it gives CASSLLEHTEAFF. Supplemented by reference TRBV7-2 and TRBJ1-1, the full variable domain reads GAGVSQSPSNKVTEKGKDVELRCDPISGHTALYWYRQSLGQGLEFLIYFQGNSAPDKSGLPSDRFSAERTGGSVSTLTIQRTQQEDSAVYLCASSLLEHTEAFFGQGTRLTVV.

This clonotype has a handful of counts. The chain combines TRBV12-3 or TRBV12-4 with TRBJ2-5; 12 bases align to TRBD1. The CDR3 sequence is 15 residues long. Trimming cost V 6 bases and J 4 bases; bases outside gene matches: 6. The CDR3 bases are TGTGCCAGCAGGCCCCGGGACAGGGGGCCAGAGACCCAGTACTTC. Amino acids: CASRPRDRGPETQYF.

The chain employs TRBV7-2 and TRBJ1-1, with a tentative D call TRBD1 (5 bases). This CDR3 contains 15 residues. Germline-derived CDR1 and CDR2 are SGHTA and FQGNSA. With 1 base removed from V and 5 bases from J, the gap between germline ends came to 14 bases. The CDR3 here is CASSLGLRVYTEAFF. The DNA of the CDR3 is TGTGCCAGCAGCTTAGGACTCAGGGTTTATACTGAAGCTTTCTTT.

This clonotype was detected a few times. The gene calls are TRBV20-1 and TRBJ2-3, with 7 bases lining up with TRBD2. The CDR3 runs 13 residues. In germline, CDR1 is DFQATT, CDR2 SNEGSKA (reference sequence). The CDR3 reads CSGDYLSTDTQYF. The CDR3 nucleotides read TGCAGCGGGGACTACCTGAGCACAGATACGCAGTATTTT.

Only a few counts were recorded for this clonotype. The rearrangement links TRBV4-1 to TRBJ1-6; 10 nucleotides align to TRBD1. The CDR3 is 17 residues long. Germline V gene sequence: CDR1 MGHRA, CDR2 YSYEKL. Unmatched junction bases numbered 11, after V lost 4 bases and J lost 8 bases. DNA of the CDR3: TGCGCCAGCAGCCGGGGCCTCGGACAGGGGGGTCATTCACCCCTCCACTTT. This encodes CASSRGLGQGGHSPLHF.

This clonotype was counted at least ten times. The rearrangement uses TRBV7-7 and TRBJ2-5, with D hard to call. This CDR3 has 13 residues. Deletions cut 0 bases from V and 2 bases from J, with 4 bases between. Germline values: CDR1 SSHAT, CDR2 FNYEAQ (reference sequence). The CDR3 loop is CASSLASQETQYF. CDR3 coding DNA: TGTGCCAGCAGCTTAGCCTCACAAGAGACCCAGTACTTC.

The chain uses TRBV24-1 and TRBJ1-2; a possible D gene is TRBD1 (5 bases). This CDR3 has 14 amino acids. CDR1 and CDR2 (germline): KGHDR, SFDVKD. The germline V and J ends were trimmed by 4 bases and 0 bases, with 8 bases remaining between them. The DNA of the CDR3 is TGTGCCACCAGTGAGGCGACAGCTAACTATGGCTACACCTTC. It translates to CATSEATANYGYTF.

This clonotype was picked up a small number of times. The V call is TRBV13, the J call TRBJ2-3; perhaps D is TRBD1 or TRBD2 (5 bases each). Between the trimmed V and J ends, which lost 4 bases and 2 bases, there was a span of 16 bases. The CDR3 has 16 amino acids. CDR1 and CDR2 from the germline V gene are PRHDT and FYEKMQ (reference sequence). The CDR3 is CASSSTIRGATDTQYF. The DNA of the CDR3 is TGTGCCAGCAGCTCCACTATCCGGGGCGCCACAGATACGCAGTATTTT.

This clonotype was observed a handful of times. V gene TRBV7-9 combines with J gene TRBJ2-5, with no clear D. Germline loops: CDR1 SEHNR, CDR2 FQNEAQ (reference sequence). The CDR3 contains 15 residues. Trimming removed 2 bases from V and 5 bases from J, with 15 bases in between. CDR3 nucleotides: TGTGCCAGCAGCTTACTTCTCCGGAAGGGTGAGACCCAGTACTTC. Translating it yields CASSLLLRKGETQYF.

The V and J genes are TRBV10-3 and TRBJ2-3; D might be TRBD2 (6 bases). Germline V gives CDR1 ENHRY, CDR2 SYGVKD. Trimming pared 5 bases from V and 1 base from J, leaving 10 bases between. The CDR3 totals 14 residues. The CDR3 DNA reads as TGTGCCATCAGTCGACTAGGAGGCACAGATACGCAGTATTTT. Amino acid sequence: CAISRLGGTDTQYF.

This clonotype appeared a few times. This chain connects TRBV20-1 to TRBJ1-4, with 7 bases aligning to TRBD1. CDR1 is DFQATT, CDR2 SNEGSKA, per germline (reference sequence). The CDR3 consists of 12 residues. In nucleotides, the CDR3 is TGCAGAGACCAACAGGGGTATGAAAAACTGTTTTTT. This gives the protein CRDQQGYEKLFF.

The table lists this clonotype with a few counts. Here the CDR3 DNA reads TGTGCCAGCAGTATAAATAGTGTCCCAGATACGCAGTATTTT. Amino acids: CASSINSVPDTQYF. V usage is TRBV7-2 and J usage is TRBJ2-3; D is uncertain. Germline lookup yields CDR1 SGHTA and CDR2 FQGNSA. Trimming pared 6 bases from V and 4 bases from J, leaving 14 bases between. The CDR3 length is 14 residues.

The gene calls are TRBV20-1 and TRBJ2-4; either TRBD1 or TRBD2 may fit D (5 bases each). The CDR3 spans 12 residues. Trimming removed 6 bases at V and 7 bases at J, with 13 bases between. Germline assignment: CDR1 DFQATT and CDR2 SNEGSKA (reference sequence). The CDR3 protein is CSAPGTNNIQYF. CDR3 sequence (DNA): TGCAGTGCCCCGGGGACGAATAACATTCAGTACTTC.

The chain employs TRBV24-1 and TRBJ2-5; 7 bases are a match to TRBD1. The CDR3 extends over 13 amino acids. Germline V gives CDR1 KGHDR, CDR2 SFDVKD. J gave up 5 bases and V 7 bases, and 6 bases lay outside the gene matches. The CDR3 DNA sequence: TGTGCCACCAGCAGGGGGTCGGGGGAGACCCAGTACTTC. It is translated as CATSRGSGETQYF.

The chain joins TRBV5-1 to TRBJ1-4; D gene unclear. This CDR3 contains 12 residues. V was trimmed by 2 bases and J by 7 bases, leaving 6 bases between them. In germline, CDR1 is SGHRS, CDR2 YFSETQ. CDR3 coding DNA: TGCGCCAGCAGCTTCGAGGGTGAAAAACTGTTTTTT. Protein product: CASSFEGEKLFF.

The chain has TRBV24-1 and TRBJ2-1; perhaps TRBD2 as D (6 bases). The ends were cut back, 4 bases at V and 7 bases at J, with 13 bases in the middle. The CDR3 has 14 residues. CDR1 KGHDR and CDR2 SFDVKD come from the germline V gene. CDR3 sequence reads: CATSEPDYPNEQFF. DNA for the CDR3: TGTGCCACCAGTGAGCCGGACTACCCAAATGAGCAGTTCTTC.

The chain recombines TRBV7-6 with TRBJ2-1, with 10 bases aligning to TRBD2. CDR3 length equals 16 residues. The germline V gene encodes CDR1 SGHVS and CDR2 FNYEAQ. Trimming cost V 0 bases and J 4 bases; bases outside gene matches: 3. CDR3 in DNA: TGTGCCAGCAGCTTAGCAATAGCGGGGGGTTACAATGAGCAGTTCTTC. Its translation: CASSLAIAGGYNEQFF.

This rearrangement joins TRBV2 to TRBJ2-5; D is perhaps TRBD1 or TRBD2 (6 bases each). Trimming removed 4 bases at V and 5 bases at J, with 14 bases between. The CDR3 is 14 residues long. Germline V gene sequence: CDR1 SNHLY, CDR2 FYNNEI. The CDR3 spells CASSGRLGGETQYF. In nucleotides, the CDR3 is TGTGCCAGCAGTGGTCGACTAGGGGGGGAGACCCAGTACTTC.